A selection of T cell receptor beta chains follows, all from one sample in a study of T cells in Graves' hyperthyroidism and ophthalmopathy. A single record per CDR3 protein comes from TCRdb applying MiXCR to the multiplex PCR reads. The sample shows about 840,000 distinct CDR3 sequences, over 35% of them seen only once. Sequenced material: blood. Source of these receptors: a man aged 18 to 29 with Graves' hyperthyroidism. The CDR3 runs from the conserved cysteine through the conserved F or W. The D gene is left open where the match is weak. Size tells how often a clone was seen (once, few, many) or the class of an expanded clone, and some rows leave it out.

d_call: TRBD2; j_call: TRBJ2-6; v_call: TRBV29-1; clone_size: many; cdr3_nt: TGCAGCGTTGGGGAGGGGTCCGGGGCCAACGTCCTGACTTTC; cdr3_aa: CSVGEGSGANVLTF
d_call: .; j_call: TRBJ2-5; v_call: TRBV7-9; clone_size: .; cdr3_nt: TGTGCCAGCAGCTCCTACAGGTACCAAGAGACCCAGTACTTC; cdr3_aa: CASSSYRYQETQYF
d_call: .; j_call: TRBJ2-7; v_call: TRBV6-5; clone_size: many; cdr3_nt: TGTGCCAGCAGTTCCCCGACTAGTGGTCCGTACTTC; cdr3_aa: CASSSPTSGPYF
d_call: .; j_call: TRBJ1-2; v_call: TRBV10-3; clone_size: .; cdr3_nt: TGTGCCATCAGTGAGTCAAGCGGATTGGGGGGCTACACCTTC; cdr3_aa: CAISESSGLGGYTF
d_call: .; j_call: TRBJ1-1; v_call: TRBV5-1; clone_size: .; cdr3_nt: TGCGCCAGCAGCCATCTCCCAGGAGTGAACACTGAAGCTTTCTTT; cdr3_aa: CASSHLPGVNTEAFF
d_call: TRBD1; j_call: TRBJ1-6; v_call: TRBV25-1; clone_size: few; cdr3_nt: TGCGCCAGCAGCACGGACAGGGGTTCACCCCTCCACTTT; cdr3_aa: CASSTDRGSPLHF
d_call: .; j_call: TRBJ2-2; v_call: TRBV7-3; clone_size: few; cdr3_nt: TGTGCCAGCAGTTACCAGGGAACCGGGGAGCTGTTTTTT; cdr3_aa: CASSYQGTGELFF
d_call: .; j_call: TRBJ1-4; v_call: TRBV14; clone_size: .; cdr3_nt: TGTGCCAGCAGCCAAGGATGGCAGCTAGGGGGAGCTAATGAAAAACTGTTTTTT; cdr3_aa: CASSQGWQLGGANEKLFF
d_call: TRBD2; j_call: TRBJ2-5; v_call: TRBV7-3; clone_size: many; cdr3_nt: TGTGCCAGCAGCTTGGGCCAGGCGTGGGAGGGACAAGAGACCCAGTACTTC; cdr3_aa: CASSLGQAWEGQETQYF
d_call: TRBD1; j_call: TRBJ1-2; v_call: TRBV5-1; clone_size: .; cdr3_nt: TGTGCCAGCAGCCAAGGGACAGGGGGTTATGGCTACACCTTC; cdr3_aa: CASSQGTGGYGYTF
d_call: .; j_call: TRBJ1-3; v_call: TRBV5-5; clone_size: .; cdr3_nt: TGTGCCAGCAGCTTTAACTTAAACACCATATATTTT; cdr3_aa: CASSFNLNTIYF
d_call: .; j_call: TRBJ2-5; v_call: TRBV6-2/TRBV6-3; clone_size: few; cdr3_nt: TGTGCCAGCAGTGTGTCCCAGTACTTC; cdr3_aa: CASSVSQYF
d_call: TRBD2; j_call: TRBJ2-5; v_call: TRBV29-1; clone_size: .; cdr3_nt: TGCAGCGTTGAAGAACCCCGAGTAGCGGGAGATGGGGAGACCCAGTACTTC; cdr3_aa: CSVEEPRVAGDGETQYF
d_call: .; j_call: TRBJ1-1; v_call: TRBV12-3/TRBV12-4; clone_size: few; cdr3_nt: TGTGCCAGCACCCGCTCCGGCACTGAAGCTTTCTTT; cdr3_aa: CASTRSGTEAFF
d_call: .; j_call: TRBJ1-2; v_call: TRBV5-6; clone_size: few; cdr3_nt: TGTGCCAGCAGCTCCCTGACGGCAGCTAACTATGGCTACACCTTC; cdr3_aa: CASSSLTAANYGYTF
d_call: TRBD1; j_call: TRBJ2-7; v_call: TRBV10-3; clone_size: .; cdr3_nt: TGTGCCAGCACCAACTCGGGGACAGGCACCTACGAGCAGTACTTC; cdr3_aa: CASTNSGTGTYEQYF
d_call: .; j_call: TRBJ2-7; v_call: TRBV2; clone_size: .; cdr3_nt: TGTGCCAGCAGTCCCAGGCGGCCTTACGAGCAGTACTTC; cdr3_aa: CASSPRRPYEQYF
d_call: .; j_call: TRBJ2-7; v_call: TRBV5-1; clone_size: many; cdr3_nt: TGCGCCAGCAGCTTCGAGAACTACGAGCAGTACTTC; cdr3_aa: CASSFENYEQYF
d_call: TRBD1; j_call: TRBJ1-1; v_call: TRBV12-3/TRBV12-4; clone_size: once; cdr3_nt: TGTGCCAGCAGCATCTATACAAGAAACAGGGGGAGGACTGAAGCTTTCTTT; cdr3_aa: CASSIYTRNRGRTEAFF
d_call: .; j_call: TRBJ1-2; v_call: TRBV20-1; clone_size: many; cdr3_nt: TGCAGTGCTAGCGAGGACGGCTACACCTTC; cdr3_aa: CSASEDGYTF
d_call: TRBD1; j_call: TRBJ1-6; v_call: TRBV10-3; clone_size: once; cdr3_nt: TGTGCCATCAGTGAGGACAGGGGGCAGAATTCACCCCTCCACTTT; cdr3_aa: CAISEDRGQNSPLHF
d_call: .; j_call: TRBJ1-1; v_call: TRBV29-1; clone_size: many; cdr3_nt: TGCAGCGTTTTGGGGGACACTGAAGCTTTCTTT; cdr3_aa: CSVLGDTEAFF
d_call: .; j_call: TRBJ2-2; v_call: TRBV5-1; clone_size: .; cdr3_nt: TGCGCCAGCAGCTTGAATGCGGGTCTCACCGGGGAGCTGTTTTTT; cdr3_aa: CASSLNAGLTGELFF
d_call: TRBD2; j_call: TRBJ2-5; v_call: TRBV7-9; clone_size: many; cdr3_nt: TGTGCCAGCAGCTTAGGGGGACTAGCAGACCAAGAGACCCAGTACTTC; cdr3_aa: CASSLGGLADQETQYF
d_call: .; j_call: TRBJ1-3; v_call: TRBV29-1; clone_size: .; cdr3_nt: TGCAGCAGAGACGCAGGGCTTGAAATCTCTGGAAACACCATATATTTT; cdr3_aa: CSRDAGLEISGNTIYF
d_call: TRBD1; j_call: TRBJ2-5; v_call: TRBV4-2; clone_size: .; cdr3_nt: TGTGCCAGCAGCCAAGCAGAAGGGACAGGACAAGAGACCCAGTACTTC; cdr3_aa: CASSQAEGTGQETQYF
d_call: .; j_call: TRBJ1-4; v_call: TRBV15; clone_size: many; cdr3_nt: TGTGCCACCAGCAGAGGAGAGAGTGAAAAACTGTTTTTT; cdr3_aa: CATSRGESEKLFF
d_call: .; j_call: TRBJ1-1; v_call: TRBV12-3/TRBV12-4; clone_size: .; cdr3_nt: TGTGCCAGCAGTTTATTACAGATGAACACTGAAGCTTTCTTT; cdr3_aa: CASSLLQMNTEAFF
d_call: .; j_call: TRBJ2-5; v_call: TRBV7-2; clone_size: .; cdr3_nt: TGCGCCAGCAGCCAGGTTCGGGGTGGCTGGTACTTC; cdr3_aa: CASSQVRGGWYF
d_call: .; j_call: TRBJ2-7; v_call: TRBV4-1; clone_size: .; cdr3_nt: TGCGCCAGCAGCCAAGAGAGATCCGTGGGCGGGGAGCTCTACGAGCAGTACTTC; cdr3_aa: CASSQERSVGGELYEQYF
d_call: .; j_call: TRBJ2-5; v_call: TRBV7-6; clone_size: .; cdr3_nt: TGTGCCAGCAGCTCGAATAGAGTAGTTAAGGAAGAGACCCAGTACTTC; cdr3_aa: CASSSNRVVKEETQYF
d_call: .; j_call: TRBJ1-1; v_call: TRBV5-6; clone_size: few; cdr3_nt: TGTGCCAGCAGCTCTGGGGTGAGGAACACTGAAGCTTTCTTT; cdr3_aa: CASSSGVRNTEAFF
d_call: .; j_call: TRBJ1-1; v_call: TRBV5-5; clone_size: few; cdr3_nt: TGTGCCAGCAGCTTGGTTTTGTTTAAGGGATCGAACACTGAAGCTTTCTTT; cdr3_aa: CASSLVLFKGSNTEAFF
d_call: .; j_call: TRBJ2-5; v_call: TRBV13; clone_size: few; cdr3_nt: TGTGCCAGCAGCTCGACTAGGGAACGGGAGACCCAGTACTTC; cdr3_aa: CASSSTRERETQYF
d_call: .; j_call: TRBJ1-1; v_call: TRBV9; clone_size: many; cdr3_nt: TGTGCCAGCAGCGACGGACTAAACACTGAAGCTTTCTTT; cdr3_aa: CASSDGLNTEAFF
d_call: TRBD2; j_call: TRBJ2-5; v_call: TRBV7-2; clone_size: .; cdr3_nt: TGTGCCAGCAGCTCAGTCGCGGGAGGGCCGAGGTATCAAGAGACCCAGTACTTC; cdr3_aa: CASSSVAGGPRYQETQYF
d_call: .; j_call: TRBJ2-7; v_call: TRBV7-2; clone_size: .; cdr3_nt: TGTGCCAGCAGCTTCGGTTGGGTAACCCCCTACGAGCAGTACTTC; cdr3_aa: CASSFGWVTPYEQYF
d_call: .; j_call: TRBJ2-5; v_call: TRBV5-6; clone_size: .; cdr3_nt: TGTGCCAGCAGCCTTGGAGGTGTTGAGGAGACCCAGTACTTC; cdr3_aa: CASSLGGVEETQYF
d_call: TRBD1; j_call: TRBJ2-2; v_call: TRBV29-1; clone_size: few; cdr3_nt: TGCAGCGTTCGGGAACGGGACAGGAACACCGGGGAGCTGTTTTTT; cdr3_aa: CSVRERDRNTGELFF
d_call: TRBD1; j_call: TRBJ1-3; v_call: TRBV20-1; clone_size: many; cdr3_nt: TGCAGTGCGCCGACAGGGGGAAACGGAAACACCATATATTTT; cdr3_aa: CSAPTGGNGNTIYF
d_call: .; j_call: TRBJ2-7; v_call: TRBV7-2; clone_size: few; cdr3_nt: TGTGCCAGCAGTTCCTTCGTGGGGAGCGGCGACGAGCAGTACTTC; cdr3_aa: CASSSFVGSGDEQYF
d_call: .; j_call: TRBJ2-7; v_call: TRBV7-2; clone_size: few; cdr3_nt: TGTGCCAGCAGCTTACGGGCAGCACCCGATCGGGGGGAGCAGTACTTC; cdr3_aa: CASSLRAAPDRGEQYF
d_call: .; j_call: TRBJ2-6; v_call: TRBV29-1; clone_size: many; cdr3_nt: TGCAGCGTTTGGAGGGACGGGGCCAACGTCCTGACTTTC; cdr3_aa: CSVWRDGANVLTF
d_call: .; j_call: TRBJ2-7; v_call: TRBV7-2; clone_size: .; cdr3_nt: TGTGCCAGCAGCTTAGGCGGGGCTAGCTCCTACGAGCAGTACTTC; cdr3_aa: CASSLGGASSYEQYF
d_call: .; j_call: TRBJ2-5; v_call: TRBV7-9; clone_size: .; cdr3_nt: TGTGCCAGCAGCTACCACGGGAGCCAAGAGACCCAGTACTTC; cdr3_aa: CASSYHGSQETQYF
d_call: .; j_call: TRBJ1-5; v_call: TRBV2; clone_size: .; cdr3_nt: TGTGCCAGCAGTGAAGCGCTTGGGCAGGTGGCCAGGGAAAGGCCCCAGCATTTT; cdr3_aa: CASSEALGQVARERPQHF
d_call: TRBD1; j_call: TRBJ1-4; v_call: TRBV7-9; clone_size: .; cdr3_nt: TGTGCCAGCAGCTTGGACCGGGACAGGGTTTATGAAAAACTGTTTTTT; cdr3_aa: CASSLDRDRVYEKLFF
d_call: .; j_call: TRBJ1-1; v_call: TRBV2; clone_size: .; cdr3_nt: TGTGCCAGCACCCCCCTGACGGTCCTGAACACTGAAGCTTTCTTT; cdr3_aa: CASTPLTVLNTEAFF
d_call: .; j_call: TRBJ2-3; v_call: TRBV15; clone_size: .; cdr3_nt: TGTGCCACCAGCAGAGATCTGAACCGATTAGCTACAGATACGCAGTATTTT; cdr3_aa: CATSRDLNRLATDTQYF
d_call: TRBD1; j_call: TRBJ1-2; v_call: TRBV10-3; clone_size: .; cdr3_nt: TGTGCCATCAGAGGACAGGGAGCCTATGGCTACACCTTC; cdr3_aa: CAIRGQGAYGYTF
d_call: TRBD1; j_call: TRBJ2-2; v_call: TRBV2; clone_size: .; cdr3_nt: TGTGCCAGCAGCGTCTCGGGCGGACAGGGCGCAACCGGGGAGCTGTTTTTT; cdr3_aa: CASSVSGGQGATGELFF
d_call: .; j_call: TRBJ1-1; v_call: TRBV5-1; clone_size: .; cdr3_nt: TGCGCCGGCAGCTCCGGGACCGGCTTCCCTGAAGCTTTCTTT; cdr3_aa: CAGSSGTGFPEAFF
d_call: TRBD1; j_call: TRBJ1-1; v_call: TRBV19; clone_size: .; cdr3_nt: TGTGCCAGCTCCTCGGGGGCAGGGGGCAAGGGCACTGAAGCTTTCTTT; cdr3_aa: CASSSGAGGKGTEAFF
d_call: .; j_call: TRBJ1-5; v_call: TRBV7-9; clone_size: .; cdr3_nt: TGTGCCAGCAGCGAAGGAGGGTTTAGCAATCAGCCCCAGCATTTT; cdr3_aa: CASSEGGFSNQPQHF
d_call: .; j_call: TRBJ1-5; v_call: TRBV5-1; clone_size: few; cdr3_nt: TGCGCCAGCAGCTCGGGCGCCGAGGAGCCCCAGCATTTT; cdr3_aa: CASSSGAEEPQHF